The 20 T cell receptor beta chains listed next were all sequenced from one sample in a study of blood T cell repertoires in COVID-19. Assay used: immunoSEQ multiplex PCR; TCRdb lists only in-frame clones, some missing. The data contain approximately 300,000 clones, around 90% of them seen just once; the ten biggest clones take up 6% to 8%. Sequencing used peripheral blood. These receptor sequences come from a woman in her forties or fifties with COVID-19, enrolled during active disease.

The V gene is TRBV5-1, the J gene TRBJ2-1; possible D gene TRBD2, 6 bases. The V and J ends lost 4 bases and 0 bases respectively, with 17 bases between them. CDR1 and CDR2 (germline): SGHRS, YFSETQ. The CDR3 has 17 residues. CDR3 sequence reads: CASSPTSSAISYNEQFF. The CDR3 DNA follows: TGCGCCAGCAGCCCTACGTCTAGCGCCATCTCCTACAATGAGCAGTTCTTC.

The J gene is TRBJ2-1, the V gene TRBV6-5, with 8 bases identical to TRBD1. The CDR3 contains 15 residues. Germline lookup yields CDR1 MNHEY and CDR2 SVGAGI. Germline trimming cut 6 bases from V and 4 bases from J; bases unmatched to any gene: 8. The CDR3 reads CASSPTGAPYNEQFF. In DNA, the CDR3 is TGTGCCAGCAGCCCGACAGGGGCGCCGTACAATGAGCAGTTCTTC.

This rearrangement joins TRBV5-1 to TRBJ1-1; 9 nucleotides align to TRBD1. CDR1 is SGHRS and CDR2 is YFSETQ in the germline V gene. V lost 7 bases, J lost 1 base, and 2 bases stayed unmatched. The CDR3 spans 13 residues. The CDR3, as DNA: TGCGCCAGCTCGGACAGGGGGAACACTGAAGCTTTCTTT. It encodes CASSDRGNTEAFF. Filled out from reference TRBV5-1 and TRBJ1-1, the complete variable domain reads KAGVTQTPRYLIKTRGQQVTLSCSPISGHRSVSWYQQTPGQGLQFLFEYFSETQRNKGNFPGRFSGRQFSNSRSEMNVSTLELGDSALYLCASSDRGNTEAFFGQGTRLTVV.

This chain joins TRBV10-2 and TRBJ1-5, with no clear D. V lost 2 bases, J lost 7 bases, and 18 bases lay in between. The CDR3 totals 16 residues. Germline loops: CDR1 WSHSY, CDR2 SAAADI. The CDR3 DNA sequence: TGCGCCAGCAGTGAGCCGGGGAGTACCCGGGAGCAGCCCCAGCATTTT. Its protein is CASSEPGSTREQPQHF.

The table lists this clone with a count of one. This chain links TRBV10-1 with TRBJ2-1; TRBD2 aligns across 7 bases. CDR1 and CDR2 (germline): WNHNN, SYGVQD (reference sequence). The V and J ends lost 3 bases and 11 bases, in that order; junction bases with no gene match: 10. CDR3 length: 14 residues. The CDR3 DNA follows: TGCGCCAGCAGTGAAATAGCGGGTGCTACCCAGCAGTTCTTC. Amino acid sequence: CASSEIAGATQQFF.

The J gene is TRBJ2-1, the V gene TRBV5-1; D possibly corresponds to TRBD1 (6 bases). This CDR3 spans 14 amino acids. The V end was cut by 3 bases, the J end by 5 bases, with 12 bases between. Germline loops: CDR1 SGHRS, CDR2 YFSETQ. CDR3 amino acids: CASSWGHSNNEQFF. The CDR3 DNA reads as TGCGCCAGCAGCTGGGGACACAGCAACAATGAGCAGTTCTTC.

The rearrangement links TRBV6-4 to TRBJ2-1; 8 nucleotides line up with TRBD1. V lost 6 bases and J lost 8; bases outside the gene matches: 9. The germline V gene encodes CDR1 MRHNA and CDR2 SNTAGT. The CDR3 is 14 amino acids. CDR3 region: CASSDRGSFDEQFF. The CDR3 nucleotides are TGTGCCAGCAGCGACAGGGGAAGTTTCGATGAGCAGTTCTTC.

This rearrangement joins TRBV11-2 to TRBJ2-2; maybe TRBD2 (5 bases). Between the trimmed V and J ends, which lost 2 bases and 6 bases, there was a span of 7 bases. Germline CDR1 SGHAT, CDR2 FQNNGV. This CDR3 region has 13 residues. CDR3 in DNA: TGTGCCAGCAGCTTACAACTAGCCGGGGAGCTGTTTTTT. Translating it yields CASSLQLAGELFF.

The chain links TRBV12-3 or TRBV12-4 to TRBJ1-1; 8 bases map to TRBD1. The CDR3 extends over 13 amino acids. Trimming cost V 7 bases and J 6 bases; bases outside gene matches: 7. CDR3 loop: CASKLDREAEAFF. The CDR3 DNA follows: TGTGCCAGCAAATTGGACAGGGAAGCTGAAGCTTTCTTT.

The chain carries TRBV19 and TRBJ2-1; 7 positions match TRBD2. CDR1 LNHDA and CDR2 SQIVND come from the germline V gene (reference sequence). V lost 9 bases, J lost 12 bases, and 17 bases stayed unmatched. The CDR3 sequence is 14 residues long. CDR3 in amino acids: CASRFMAGEGLQFF. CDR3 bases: TGTGCCAGCCGTTTTATGGCGGGAGAAGGTTTGCAGTTCTTC.

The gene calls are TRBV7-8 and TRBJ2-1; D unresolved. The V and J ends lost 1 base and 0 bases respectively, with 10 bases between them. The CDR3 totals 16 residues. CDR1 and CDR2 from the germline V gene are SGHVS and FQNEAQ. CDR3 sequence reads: CASSLGFRSSYNEQFF. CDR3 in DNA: TGTGCCAGCAGCTTAGGTTTTCGGAGCTCCTACAATGAGCAGTTCTTC.

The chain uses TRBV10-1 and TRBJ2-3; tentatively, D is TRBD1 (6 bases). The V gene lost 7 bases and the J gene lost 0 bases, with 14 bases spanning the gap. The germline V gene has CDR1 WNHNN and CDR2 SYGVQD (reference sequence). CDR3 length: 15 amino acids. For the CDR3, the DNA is TGCGCCAGCAACCCAGGGGACCTTAGCACAGATACGCAGTATTTT. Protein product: CASNPGDLSTDTQYF.

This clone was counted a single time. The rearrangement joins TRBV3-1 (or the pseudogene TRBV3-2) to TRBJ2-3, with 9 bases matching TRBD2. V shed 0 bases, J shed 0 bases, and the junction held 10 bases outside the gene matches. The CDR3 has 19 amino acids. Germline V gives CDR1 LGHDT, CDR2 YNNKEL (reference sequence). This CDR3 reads CASSQDMASGTNSTDTQYF. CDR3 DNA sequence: TGTGCCAGCAGCCAAGATATGGCTAGCGGGACCAATAGCACAGATACGCAGTATTTT.

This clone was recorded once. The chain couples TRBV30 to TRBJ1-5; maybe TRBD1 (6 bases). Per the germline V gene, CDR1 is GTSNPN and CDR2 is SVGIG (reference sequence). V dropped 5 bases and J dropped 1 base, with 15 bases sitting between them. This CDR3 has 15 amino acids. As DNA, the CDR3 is TGTGCCTGGTCGGTTTTACAGGGCAGCAATCAGCCCCAGCATTTT. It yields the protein CAWSVLQGSNQPQHF. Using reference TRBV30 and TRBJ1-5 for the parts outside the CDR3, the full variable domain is SQTIHQWPATLVQPVGSPLSLECTVEGTSNPNLYWYRQAAGRGLQLLFYSVGIGQISSEVPQNLSASRPQDRQFILSSKKLLLSDSGFYLCAWSVLQGSNQPQHFGDGTRLSIL.

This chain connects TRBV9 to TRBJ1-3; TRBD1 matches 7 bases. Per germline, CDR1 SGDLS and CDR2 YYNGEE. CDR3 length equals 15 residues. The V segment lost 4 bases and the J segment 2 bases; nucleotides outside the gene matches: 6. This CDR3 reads CASSLATGAGNTIYF. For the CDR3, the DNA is TGTGCCAGCAGCCTCGCCACAGGGGCTGGAAACACCATATATTTT.

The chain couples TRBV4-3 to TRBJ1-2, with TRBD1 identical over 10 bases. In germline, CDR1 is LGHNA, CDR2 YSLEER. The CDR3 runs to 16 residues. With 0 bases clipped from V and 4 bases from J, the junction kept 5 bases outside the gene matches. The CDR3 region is CASSQDKDRGPYGYTF. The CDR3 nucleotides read TGCGCCAGCAGCCAAGATAAAGACAGGGGGCCCTATGGCTACACCTTC.

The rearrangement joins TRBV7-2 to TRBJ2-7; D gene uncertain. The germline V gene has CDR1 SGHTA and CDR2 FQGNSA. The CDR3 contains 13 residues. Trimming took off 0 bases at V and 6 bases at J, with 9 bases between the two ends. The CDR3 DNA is TGTGCCAGCAGCTTAGCGGCAACCTCCGAGCAGTACTTC. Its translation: CASSLAATSEQYF.

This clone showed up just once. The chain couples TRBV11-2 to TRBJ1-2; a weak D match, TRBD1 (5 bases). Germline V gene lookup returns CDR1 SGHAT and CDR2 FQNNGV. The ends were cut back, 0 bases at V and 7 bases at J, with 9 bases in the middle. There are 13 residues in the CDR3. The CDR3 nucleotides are TGTGCCAGCAGCTTAGATCAGGGTCTTGGCTACACCTTC. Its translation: CASSLDQGLGYTF.

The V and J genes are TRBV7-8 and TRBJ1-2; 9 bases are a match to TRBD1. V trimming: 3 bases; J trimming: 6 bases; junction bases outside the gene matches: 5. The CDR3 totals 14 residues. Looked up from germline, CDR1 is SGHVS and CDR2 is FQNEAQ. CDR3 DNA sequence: TGTGCCAGCAGCTTGGGGACAGGGAGTCATGGCTACACCTTC. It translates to CASSLGTGSHGYTF.

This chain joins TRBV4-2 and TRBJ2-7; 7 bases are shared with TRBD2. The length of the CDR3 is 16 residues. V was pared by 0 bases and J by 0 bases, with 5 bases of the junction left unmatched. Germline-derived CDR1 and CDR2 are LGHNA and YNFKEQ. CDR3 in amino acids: CASSQEYSGSSYEQYF. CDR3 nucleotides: TGTGCCAGCAGCCAAGAGTATAGCGGGTCCTCCTACGAGCAGTACTTC.